Listed below are T cell receptor beta chains from one sample, sequenced in a study of blood T cell repertoires in COVID-19. The table came from immunoSEQ multiplex PCR; TCRdb's copy has only in-frame clones and leaves some out. The sample has around 390,000 clones, 85% to 90% seen once. The sample was PBMCs or T cells enriched from blood (not recorded which). These receptors were obtained from a woman aged 45 to 65 who had recovered from COVID-19. CDR3s include the opening cysteine and the closing phenylalanine or tryptophan. The D gene is left open where the match is weak. Size values are once, few and many counts, or a class for expanded clones, and some rows have none.

clone_size: NA
d_call: NA
v_call: TRBV30
j_call: TRBJ1-1
cdr3_nt: TGTGCCTGCCTCCGCGTCGAGGACACTGAAGCTTTCTTT
cdr3_aa: CACLRVEDTEAFF

clone_size: NA
d_call: NA
v_call: TRBV28
j_call: TRBJ2-7
cdr3_nt: TGTGCCAGCACCACCGCAACGGCCAAGGGGCGTGAGCAGTACTTC
cdr3_aa: CASTTATAKGREQYF

clone_size: NA
d_call: NA
v_call: TRBV5-5
j_call: TRBJ2-1
cdr3_nt: TGTGCCAGCAGCTTGGAGCTTAGCTCCTACAATGAGCAGTTCTTC
cdr3_aa: CASSLELSSYNEQFF

clone_size: NA
d_call: NA
v_call: TRBV7-9
j_call: TRBJ1-6
cdr3_nt: TGTGCCAGCAGCCCGGCAGGGAGGCGGTCACCCCTCCACTTT
cdr3_aa: CASSPAGRRSPLHF

clone_size: NA
d_call: NA
v_call: TRBV11-2
j_call: TRBJ2-2
cdr3_nt: TGTGCCAGCAGCTTAGTGTACTCGAACACCGGGGAGCTGTTTTTT
cdr3_aa: CASSLVYSNTGELFF

clone_size: NA
d_call: TRBD1
v_call: TRBV7-2
j_call: TRBJ2-7
cdr3_nt: TGTGCCAGCAGCCGGACAGGGGGCGCTTCCTACGAGCAGTACTTC
cdr3_aa: CASSRTGGASYEQYF

clone_size: NA
d_call: NA
v_call: TRBV5-1
j_call: TRBJ1-2
cdr3_nt: TGCGCCAGCAGCTTGATTCCAGGGAACGTTCATGGCTACACCTTC
cdr3_aa: CASSLIPGNVHGYTF

clone_size: NA
d_call: NA
v_call: TRBV7-8
j_call: TRBJ2-3
cdr3_nt: TGTGCCAGCAGGGCTAGGGGTTTCACAGATACGCAGTATTTT
cdr3_aa: CASRARGFTDTQYF

clone_size: NA
d_call: NA
v_call: TRBV7-3
j_call: TRBJ2-2
cdr3_nt: TGTGCCAGCAGCCAACGGGGCGGGGAGCTGTTTTTT
cdr3_aa: CASSQRGGELFF

clone_size: NA
d_call: TRBD1
v_call: TRBV27
j_call: TRBJ2-3
cdr3_nt: TGTGCCAGCAGTATATTTTCCGGGACAGGGTGGGCAGATACGCAGTATTTT
cdr3_aa: CASSIFSGTGWADTQYF

clone_size: NA
d_call: TRBD1
v_call: TRBV28
j_call: TRBJ1-5
cdr3_nt: TGTGCCGGACAGGAACCGGGGCAGCCCCAGCATTTT
cdr3_aa: CAGQEPGQPQHF

clone_size: once
d_call: TRBD1
v_call: TRBV6-5
j_call: TRBJ2-1
cdr3_nt: TGTGCCAGCAGAAGGACAGGGGATTACAATGAGCAGTTCTTC
cdr3_aa: CASRRTGDYNEQFF

clone_size: NA
d_call: NA
v_call: TRBV4-1
j_call: TRBJ1-1
cdr3_nt: TGCGCCAGCACCCAGAGAAGAAACACTGAAGCTTTCTTT
cdr3_aa: CASTQRRNTEAFF

clone_size: NA
d_call: NA
v_call: TRBV4-2
j_call: TRBJ1-6
cdr3_nt: TGTGCCAGCAGCCAAGAGAGTCTAAGCTCCTATAATTCACCCCTCCACTTT
cdr3_aa: CASSQESLSSYNSPLHF

clone_size: once
d_call: TRBD1
v_call: TRBV7-2
j_call: TRBJ2-5
cdr3_nt: TGTGCCAGCAGCTTAGTGATATACTGGGACAGGGGGGTCCAAGAGACCCAGTACTTC
cdr3_aa: CASSLVIYWDRGVQETQYF

clone_size: NA
d_call: NA
v_call: TRBV2
j_call: TRBJ2-2
cdr3_nt: TGTGCCAGCAGTATTACGGACACCCACACCGGGGAGCTGTTTTTT
cdr3_aa: CASSITDTHTGELFF

clone_size: NA
d_call: NA
v_call: TRBV2
j_call: TRBJ1-4
cdr3_nt: TGTGCCAGCAGGCCCGGACAGCTCGCAGTGGAAAAACTGTTTTTT
cdr3_aa: CASRPGQLAVEKLFF

clone_size: few
d_call: NA
v_call: TRBV27
j_call: TRBJ2-3
cdr3_nt: TGTGCCAGCAGACTCGAAGGAGCAGATACGCAGTATTTT
cdr3_aa: CASRLEGADTQYF

clone_size: NA
d_call: TRBD1
v_call: TRBV5-5
j_call: TRBJ2-5
cdr3_nt: TGTGCCAGCAGCTTGGGGACAGGGGTCGTTCGGACCCAGTACTTC
cdr3_aa: CASSLGTGVVRTQYF

clone_size: NA
d_call: NA
v_call: TRBV12-3/TRBV12-4
j_call: TRBJ1-2
cdr3_nt: TGTGCCAGCAGTCCTTGGTCGTTCGGTGGCTACACCTTC
cdr3_aa: CASSPWSFGGYTF